This T cell receptor beta chain was recovered during a study of T cell responses to AZD1222 COVID-19 vaccine. Method: immunoSEQ multiplex PCR; TCRdb's copy keeps in-frame clones and lacks some. The data contain about 180,000 clones, 85% to 90% of them seen just once; the ten biggest clones take up roughly 26%. The sequencing used peripheral blood, collected 28 days after the second AZD1222 dose. The origin of this receptor is an adult who received the AZD1222 COVID-19 vaccine.

The CDR3 loop is CASSQASQPPHYEQYF. CDR3 nucleotide sequence: TGCGCCAGCAGCCAAGCTTCTCAGCCGCCTCACTACGAGCAGTACTTC. The chain has TRBV4-3 and TRBJ2-7, with no clear D. From germline, CDR1 is LGHNA and CDR2 YSLEER. CDR3 length: 16 residues. The ends were cut back, 1 base at V and 3 bases at J, with 16 bases in the middle.